This T cell receptor (beta chain) comes out of a study of T cell changes during pregnancy in multiple sclerosis. The protocol was immunoSEQ multiplex PCR, while the TCRdb copy is restricted to in-frame clones and leaves out a portion. The top ten hold around 1.6% of the sample, which has 37,000 or so clones, 90% to 95% seen once. The clonotype comes from a female donor with multiple sclerosis, enrolled in a pregnancy study. The sample here was peripheral blood, taken in the third trimester of pregnancy.

The CDR3 here is CASSSGHNYGYTF. For the CDR3, the DNA is TGTGCCAGCAGCTCGGGACATAACTATGGCTACACCTTC. The chain links TRBV7-8 to TRBJ1-2; tentative D call: TRBD1 (6 bases). In germline, CDR1 is SGHVS, CDR2 FQNEAQ. The length of the CDR3 is 13 residues. V was cut by 4 bases and J by 1 base, with 7 bases left in between. The whole variable domain, remainder taken from reference TRBV7-8 and TRBJ1-2, is GAGVSQSPRYKVAKRGQDVALRCDPISGHVSLFWYQQALGQGPEFLTYFQNEAQLDKSGLPSDRFFAERPEGSVSTLKIQRTQQEDSAVYLCASSSGHNYGYTFGSGTRLTVV.